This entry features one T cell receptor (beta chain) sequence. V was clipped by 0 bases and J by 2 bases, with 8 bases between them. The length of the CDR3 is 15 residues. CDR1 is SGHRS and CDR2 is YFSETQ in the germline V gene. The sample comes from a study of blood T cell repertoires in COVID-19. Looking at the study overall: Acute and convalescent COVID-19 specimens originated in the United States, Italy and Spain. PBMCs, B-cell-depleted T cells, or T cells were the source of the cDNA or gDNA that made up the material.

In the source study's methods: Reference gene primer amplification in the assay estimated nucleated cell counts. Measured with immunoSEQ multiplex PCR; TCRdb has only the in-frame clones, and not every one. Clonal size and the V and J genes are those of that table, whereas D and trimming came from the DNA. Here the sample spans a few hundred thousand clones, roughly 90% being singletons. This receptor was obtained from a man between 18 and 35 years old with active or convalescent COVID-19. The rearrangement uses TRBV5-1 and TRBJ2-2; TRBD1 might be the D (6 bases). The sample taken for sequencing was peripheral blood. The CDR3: CASSLDRVNTGELFF. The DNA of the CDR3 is TGCGCCAGCAGCTTGGACAGGGTTAACACCGGGGAGCTGTTTTTT.